These 3 T cell receptor beta chains were all obtained from the same sample, sequenced in a study of beta chain features in type 1 diabetes. Notes on the study in general: Moderate but significant shortening of TCRB CDR3s was recorded in all four CD4+ subsets from Type 1 diabetes patients.

The whole isolated RNA underwent reverse transcription, so sequencing captured expressed TCRB transcripts. Libraries were prepared by immunoSEQ multiplex PCR; TCRdb keeps only in-frame clonotypes and omits some of them. The sample has hundreds of thousands of clones; roughly an eighth are singletons. These receptors lack a known antigen. The sequencing sample was made of naive CD4+ T cells from blood. The receptors here all came from a man between 18 and 29 years old with type 1 diabetes.

The V call is TRBV6-5, the J call TRBJ2-3; D not certain. CDR3 length equals 15 residues. The germline V gene has CDR1 MNHEY and CDR2 SVGAGI. The germline V and J ends were trimmed by 4 bases and 2 bases, with 13 bases remaining between them. CDR3 protein: CASSSHRALTDTQYF. CDR3 bases: TGTGCCAGCAGTTCGCACCGGGCGCTCACAGATACGCAGTATTTT.

This clone was seen ten or more times. The chain links TRBV7-9 to TRBJ2-6; D gene unclear. V was cut by 1 base and J by 0 bases, with 1 base left in between. Germline V gene data show CDR1 as SEHNR and CDR2 as FQNEAQ (reference sequence). This CDR3 spans 14 amino acids. DNA of the CDR3: TGTGCCAGCAGCTTAGACTCTGGGGCCAACGTCCTGACTTTC. Its translation is CASSLDSGANVLTF.

The chain has TRBV27 and TRBJ2-1, with D hard to call. Trimming cost V 0 bases and J 9 bases, with 18 bases left between them. Germline loops: CDR1 MNHEY, CDR2 SMNVEV (reference sequence). CDR3 length: 16 amino acids. The CDR3 here is CASSLSGWRERIEQFF. In DNA form, the CDR3 reads TGTGCCAGCAGTTTATCAGGCTGGAGAGAACGAATTGAGCAGTTCTTC.